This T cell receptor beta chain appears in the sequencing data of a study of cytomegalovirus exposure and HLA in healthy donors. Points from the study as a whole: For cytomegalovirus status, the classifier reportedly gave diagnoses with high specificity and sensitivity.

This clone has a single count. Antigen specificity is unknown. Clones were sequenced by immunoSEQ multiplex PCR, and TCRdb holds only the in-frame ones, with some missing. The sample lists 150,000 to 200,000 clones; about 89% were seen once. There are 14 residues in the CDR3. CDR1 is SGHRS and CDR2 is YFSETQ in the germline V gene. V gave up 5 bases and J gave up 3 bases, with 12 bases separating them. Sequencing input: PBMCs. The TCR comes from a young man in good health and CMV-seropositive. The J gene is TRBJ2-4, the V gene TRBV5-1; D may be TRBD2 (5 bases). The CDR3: CASREETLKNIQYF. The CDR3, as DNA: TGCGCCAGCAGGGAGGAGACGCTCAAAAACATTCAGTACTTC. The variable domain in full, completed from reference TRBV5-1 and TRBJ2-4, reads KAGVTQTPRYLIKTRGQQVTLSCSPISGHRSVSWYQQTPGQGLQFLFEYFSETQRNKGNFPGRFSGRQFSNSRSEMNVSTLELGDSALYLCASREETLKNIQYFGAGTRLSVL.